The source of this T cell receptor beta chain is a study of technical replicates of blood from a handful of donors. TCRdb's copy holds only in-frame clones and misses some; the assay was immunoSEQ multiplex PCR. Among around 60,000 clones listed, about 91% were seen once. CDR3 length: 13 amino acids. The germline gives CDR1 SEHNR, CDR2 FQNEAQ (reference sequence). V was cut by 5 bases and J by 0 bases, with 7 bases left in between. The clonotype was recovered from a human donor in good health. Some clones in this sample may be carry-over from other donors' samples. The rearrangement joins TRBV7-9 to TRBJ1-2; D gene ambiguous. Sequenced sample: PBMCs. CDR3 bases: TGTGCCAGCAGCCTTACTACTAACTATGGCTACACCTTC. Its protein is CASSLTTNYGYTF. The variable domain in full, with the rest retrieved from reference TRBV7-9 and TRBJ1-2, is DTGVSQNPRHKITKRGQNVTFRCDPISEHNRLYWYRQTLGQGPEFLTYFQNEAQLEKSRLLSDRFSAERPKGSFSTLEIQRTEQGDSAMYLCASSLTTNYGYTFGSGTRLTVV.